A selection of T cell receptor beta chains follows, all from one sample in a study of T cell repertoires in cytomegalovirus infection. MiXCR, run by TCRdb on the reads, gives a single entry per CDR3 protein. Of some 320,000 distinct CDR3 sequences detected, under 35% appear once; the ten largest clones hold 15% to 20%. These receptors' antigens are unknown. This specimen consisted of cultured PBMCs, obtained from culture after CMV antigen stimulation. The receptor source for this set is a human donor in good health (CMV status not recorded). Some clones in this sample may be carry-over from other donors' samples. The CDR3 runs from the conserved cysteine through the conserved F or W. A D gene is named only where the DNA matches it firmly. Not every row has a clone size; where given, it reads once, few, many or a size class.

J gene,V gene,D gene,clone size,CDR3 protein,CDR3 DNA
TRBJ1-2,TRBV6-4,NA,NA,CASSPREDTLYGYTF,TGTGCCAGCAGTCCCAGGGAGGACACCCTCTATGGCTACACCTTC
TRBJ2-3,TRBV29-1,NA,NA,CSVVHTLGDTQYF,TGCAGCGTTGTCCATACACTTGGGGATACGCAGTATTTT
TRBJ2-7,TRBV4-1,TRBD1,few,CASSRNPGQGAREQYF,TGCGCCAGCAGCCGGAATCCGGGACAGGGGGCTCGGGAGCAGTACTTC
TRBJ1-1,TRBV7-8,TRBD1,NA,CASSHGTGMNTEAFF,TGTGCCAGCAGCCACGGGACAGGGATGAACACTGAAGCTTTCTTT
TRBJ1-2,TRBV7-9,TRBD1,NA,CASSPDRVHGYTF,TGTGCCAGCAGCCCAGACAGGGTTCATGGCTACACCTTC
TRBJ1-4,TRBV25-1,NA,few,CASGGYLNEKLFF,TGTGCCAGCGGGGGTTACCTTAATGAAAAACTGTTTTTT
TRBJ2-6,TRBV7-6,TRBD1,NA,CASSPGTGGIRANVLTF,TGTGCCAGCAGCCCCGGGACAGGGGGCATAAGGGCCAACGTCCTGACTTTC
TRBJ1-5,TRBV27,NA,NA,CASSLLGAGQPQHF,TGTGCCAGCAGTTTATTGGGGGCCGGGCAGCCCCAGCATTTT
TRBJ2-7,TRBV5-4,TRBD1,many,CASGGQGANYEQYF,TGTGCCAGCGGAGGACAGGGGGCCAACTACGAGCAGTACTTC
TRBJ2-1,TRBV4-1,NA,few,CASSPSQELYNEQFF,TGCGCCAGCAGCCCGTCACAGGAACTTTACAATGAGCAGTTCTTC
TRBJ1-5,TRBV6-1,TRBD1,NA,CASSYHSARQGNNQPQHF,TGTGCCAGCAGTTACCACTCGGCCCGACAGGGTAATAATCAGCCCCAGCATTTT
TRBJ1-1,TRBV5-4,NA,once,CASSGLGPGVAFF,TGTGCCAGCAGCGGGCTAGGACCCGGGGTGGCTTTCTTT
TRBJ1-4,TRBV5-4,NA,NA,CASSLKTANEKLFF,TGTGCCAGCAGCTTGAAGACAGCGAATGAAAAACTGTTTTTT
TRBJ2-7,TRBV7-9,TRBD1,few,CASSPMTGSSYEQYF,TGTGCCAGCAGCCCAATGACAGGGAGCTCCTACGAGCAGTACTTC